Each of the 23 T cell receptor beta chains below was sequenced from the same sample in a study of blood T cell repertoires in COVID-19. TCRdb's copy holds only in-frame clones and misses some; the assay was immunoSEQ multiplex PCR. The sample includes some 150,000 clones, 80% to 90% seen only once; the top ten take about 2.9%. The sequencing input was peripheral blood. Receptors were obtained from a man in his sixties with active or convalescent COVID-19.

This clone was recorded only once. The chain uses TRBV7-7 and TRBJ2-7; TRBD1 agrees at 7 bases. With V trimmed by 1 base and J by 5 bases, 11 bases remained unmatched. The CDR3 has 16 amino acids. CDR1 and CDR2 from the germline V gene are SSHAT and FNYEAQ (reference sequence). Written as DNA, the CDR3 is TGTGCCAGCAGCTTAGGGCTGGCAGGGGGATCGGACGAGCAGTACTTC. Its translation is CASSLGLAGGSDEQYF.

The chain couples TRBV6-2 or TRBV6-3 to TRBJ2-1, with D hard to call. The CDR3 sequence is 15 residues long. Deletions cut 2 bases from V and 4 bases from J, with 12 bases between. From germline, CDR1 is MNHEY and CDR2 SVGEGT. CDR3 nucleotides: TGTGCCAGCAGTTACGCCTGGGCTGGGTACAATGAGCAGTTCTTC. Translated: CASSYAWAGYNEQFF.

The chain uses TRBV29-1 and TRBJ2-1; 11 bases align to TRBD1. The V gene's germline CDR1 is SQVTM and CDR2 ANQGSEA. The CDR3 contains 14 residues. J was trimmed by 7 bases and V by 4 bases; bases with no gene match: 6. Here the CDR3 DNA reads TGCAGCGTTGGAGGACAGGGGGCGGGGAATGAGCAGTTCTTC. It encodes CSVGGQGAGNEQFF.

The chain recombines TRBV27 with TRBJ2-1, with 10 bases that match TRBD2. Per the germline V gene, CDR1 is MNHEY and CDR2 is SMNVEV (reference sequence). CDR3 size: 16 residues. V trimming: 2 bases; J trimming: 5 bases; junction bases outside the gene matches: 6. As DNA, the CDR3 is TGTGCCAGCAGTTTACCCAGGACTAGCGGAAACAATGAGCAGTTCTTC. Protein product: CASSLPRTSGNNEQFF.

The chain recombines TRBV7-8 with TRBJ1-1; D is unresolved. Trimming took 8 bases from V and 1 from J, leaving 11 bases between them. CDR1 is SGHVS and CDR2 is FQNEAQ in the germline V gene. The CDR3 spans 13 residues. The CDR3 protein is CASSKIRNTEAFF. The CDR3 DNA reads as TGTGCCAGCTCCAAAATCAGGAACACTGAAGCTTTCTTT.

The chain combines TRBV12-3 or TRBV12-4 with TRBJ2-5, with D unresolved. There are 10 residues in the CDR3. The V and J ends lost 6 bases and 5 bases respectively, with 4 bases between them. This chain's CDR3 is CASSAETQYF. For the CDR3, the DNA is TGTGCCAGCAGCGCGGAGACCCAGTACTTC.

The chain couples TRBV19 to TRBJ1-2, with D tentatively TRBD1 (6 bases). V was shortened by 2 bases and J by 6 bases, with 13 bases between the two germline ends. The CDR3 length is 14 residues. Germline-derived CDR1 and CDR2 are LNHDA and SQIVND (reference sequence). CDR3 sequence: CASSIPPGVDGYTF. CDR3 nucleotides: TGTGCCAGTAGTATACCCCCAGGGGTAGATGGCTACACCTTC.

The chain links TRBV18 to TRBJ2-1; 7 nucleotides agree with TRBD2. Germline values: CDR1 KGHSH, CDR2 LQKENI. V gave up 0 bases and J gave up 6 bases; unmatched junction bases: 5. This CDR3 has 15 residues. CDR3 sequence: CASSPPTSPSNEQFF. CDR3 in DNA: TGTGCCAGCTCACCACCGACTAGCCCCAGCAATGAGCAGTTCTTC.

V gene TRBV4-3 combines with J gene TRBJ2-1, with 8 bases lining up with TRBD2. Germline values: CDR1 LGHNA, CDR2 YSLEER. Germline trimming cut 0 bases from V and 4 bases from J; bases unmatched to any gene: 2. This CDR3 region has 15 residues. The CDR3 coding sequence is TGCGCCAGCAGCCAAGAAAGCGGGAGTTACAATGAGCAGTTCTTC. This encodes CASSQESGSYNEQFF.

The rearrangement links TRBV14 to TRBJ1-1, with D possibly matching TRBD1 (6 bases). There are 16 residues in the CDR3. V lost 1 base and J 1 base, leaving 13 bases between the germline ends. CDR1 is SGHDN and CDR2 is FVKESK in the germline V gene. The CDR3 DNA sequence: TGTGCCAGCAGCCAAGCGGGGACACGTGCGAACACTGAAGCTTTCTTT. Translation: CASSQAGTRANTEAFF.

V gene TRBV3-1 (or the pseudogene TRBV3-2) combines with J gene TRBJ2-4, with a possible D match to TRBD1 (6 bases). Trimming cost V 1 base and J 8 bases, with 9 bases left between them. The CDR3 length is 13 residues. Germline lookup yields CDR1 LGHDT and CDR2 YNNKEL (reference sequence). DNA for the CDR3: TGTGCCAGCAGCCAAGTGGGGGCCGACATTCAGTACTTC. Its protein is CASSQVGADIQYF.

The CDR3 region is CASSLADNEQFF. The CDR3 bases are TGTGCCAGCAGCTTGGCTGACAATGAGCAGTTCTTC. The gene calls are TRBV7-3 and TRBJ2-1; D not certain. V was pared by 3 bases and J by 5 bases, with 5 bases between. CDR3 size: 12 residues. CDR1 is SGHTA, CDR2 FQGTGA, per germline.

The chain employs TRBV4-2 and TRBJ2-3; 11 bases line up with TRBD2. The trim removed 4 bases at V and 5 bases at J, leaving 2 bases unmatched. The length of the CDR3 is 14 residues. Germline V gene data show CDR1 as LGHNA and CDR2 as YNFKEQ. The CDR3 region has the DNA TGTGCCAGCAGCCCTAGCGGGGGGCAAGATACGCAGTATTTT. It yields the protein CASSPSGGQDTQYF.

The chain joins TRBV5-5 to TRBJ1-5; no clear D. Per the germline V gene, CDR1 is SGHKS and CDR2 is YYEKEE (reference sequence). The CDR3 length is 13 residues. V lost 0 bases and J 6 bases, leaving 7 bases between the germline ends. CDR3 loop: CASSLAGFQPQHF. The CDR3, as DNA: TGTGCCAGCAGCTTGGCGGGATTTCAGCCCCAGCATTTT.

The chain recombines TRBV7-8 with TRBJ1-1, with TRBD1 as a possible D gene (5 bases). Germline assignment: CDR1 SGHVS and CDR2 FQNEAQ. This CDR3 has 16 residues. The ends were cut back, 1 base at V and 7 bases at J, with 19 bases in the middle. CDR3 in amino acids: CASSLVRWQVGGEAFF. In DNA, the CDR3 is TGTGCCAGCAGCTTAGTGAGATGGCAGGTCGGGGGTGAAGCTTTCTTT.

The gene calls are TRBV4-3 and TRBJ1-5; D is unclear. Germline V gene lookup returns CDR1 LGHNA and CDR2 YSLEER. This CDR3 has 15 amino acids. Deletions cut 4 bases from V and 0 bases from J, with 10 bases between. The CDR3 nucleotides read TGCGCCAGCAGCCGCGGGCTAGATAGCAATCAGCCCCAGCATTTT. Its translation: CASSRGLDSNQPQHF.

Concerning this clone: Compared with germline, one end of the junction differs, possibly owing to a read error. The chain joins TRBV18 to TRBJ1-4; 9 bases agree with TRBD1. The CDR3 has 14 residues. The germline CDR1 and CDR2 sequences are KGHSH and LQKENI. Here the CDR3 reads CASSPQGAGEKLFF. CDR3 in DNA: TGTGCCAGCTCCCCACAGGGGGCCGGTGAAAAACTGTTTTTT.

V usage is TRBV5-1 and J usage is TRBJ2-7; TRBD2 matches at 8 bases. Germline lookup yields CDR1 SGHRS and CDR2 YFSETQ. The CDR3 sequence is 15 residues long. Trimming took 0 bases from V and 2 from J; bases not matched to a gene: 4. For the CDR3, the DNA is TGCGCCAGCAGCTTGGCCGGGGGGGTAACCTACGAGCAGTACTTC. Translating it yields CASSLAGGVTYEQYF.

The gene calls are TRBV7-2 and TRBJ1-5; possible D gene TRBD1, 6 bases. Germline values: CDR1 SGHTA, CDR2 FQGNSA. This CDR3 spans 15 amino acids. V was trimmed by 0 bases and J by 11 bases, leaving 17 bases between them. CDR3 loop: CASSLAQGPQGTQHF. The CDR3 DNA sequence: TGTGCCAGCAGCTTAGCACAGGGACCCCAAGGGACCCAGCATTTT.

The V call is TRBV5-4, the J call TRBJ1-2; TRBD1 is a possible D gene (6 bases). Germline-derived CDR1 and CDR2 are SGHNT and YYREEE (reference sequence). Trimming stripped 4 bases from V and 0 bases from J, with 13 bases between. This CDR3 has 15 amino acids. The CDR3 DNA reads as TGTGCCAGCAGCGACCCGACAGGAACTAACTATGGCTACACCTTC. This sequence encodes CASSDPTGTNYGYTF.

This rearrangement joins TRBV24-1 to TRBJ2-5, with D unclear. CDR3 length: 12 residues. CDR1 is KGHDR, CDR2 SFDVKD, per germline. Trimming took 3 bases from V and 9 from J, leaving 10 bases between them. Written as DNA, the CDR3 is TGTGCCACCAGTGATACCCCCGCAGCCCAGTACTTC. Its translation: CATSDTPAAQYF.

The CDR3 bases are TGTGCCAGCAGCCAATCTGGGACTAGCGGCACAGATACGCAGTATTTT. Amino acid sequence: CASSQSGTSGTDTQYF. This chain uses TRBV4-2 with TRBJ2-3; 10 bases map to TRBD2. The CDR3 contains 16 residues. The junction had 3 bases not matched to a gene; V was cut back by 2 bases and J by 1 base. The germline gives CDR1 LGHNA, CDR2 YNFKEQ.

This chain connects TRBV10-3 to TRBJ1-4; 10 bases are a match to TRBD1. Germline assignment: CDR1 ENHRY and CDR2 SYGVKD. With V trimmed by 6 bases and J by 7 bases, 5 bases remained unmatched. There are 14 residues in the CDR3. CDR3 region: CAISSTGGSEKLFF. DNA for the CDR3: TGTGCCATCAGCTCGACAGGGGGCAGTGAAAAACTGTTTTTT.